The clone carrying this TCR beta chain was observed a few times. The antigen remains undetermined. Germline values: CDR1 MDHEN, CDR2 SYDVKM. The length of the CDR3 is 18 residues. Trimming at V came to 1 base and at J to 0 bases, leaving 6 bases not matched to a gene. The sample belongs to a study of beta chain features in type 1 diabetes. Isolated RNA was reverse transcribed in full, so expressed TCRB transcripts were sequenced. Assay used: immunoSEQ multiplex PCR; TCRdb lists only in-frame clones, some missing. The table shows hundreds of thousands of clones, with approximately 30% occurring only once. Study-wide results and limits: Type 1 diabetes patients showed fewer insertions and more deletions at VDJ junctions. TCRB rearrangement may or may not be influenced by HLA type; here this remained unresolved.

The TCR was taken from a man between 18 and 29 years old in good health. The chain combines TRBV28 with TRBJ2-1, with 10 bases fitting TRBD2. The source material was naive CD4+ T cells from blood. This chain's CDR3 is CASSLFPRTSGSYNEQFF. The CDR3 DNA reads as TGTGCCAGCAGTTTATTCCCACGGACTAGCGGCTCCTACAATGAGCAGTTCTTC.